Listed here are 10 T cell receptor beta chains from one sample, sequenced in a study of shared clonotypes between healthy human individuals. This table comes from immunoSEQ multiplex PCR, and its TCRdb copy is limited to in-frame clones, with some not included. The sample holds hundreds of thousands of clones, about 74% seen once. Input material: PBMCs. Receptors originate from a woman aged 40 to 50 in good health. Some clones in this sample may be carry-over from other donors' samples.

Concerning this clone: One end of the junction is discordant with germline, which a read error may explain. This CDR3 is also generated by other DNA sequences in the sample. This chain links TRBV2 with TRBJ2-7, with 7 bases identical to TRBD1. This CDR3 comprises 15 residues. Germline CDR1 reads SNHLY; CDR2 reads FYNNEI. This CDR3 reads CASSEEGGFIYEQYF. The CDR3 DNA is TGTGCTAGCAGTGAGGAAGGGGGCTTTATCTACGAGCAGTACTTC.

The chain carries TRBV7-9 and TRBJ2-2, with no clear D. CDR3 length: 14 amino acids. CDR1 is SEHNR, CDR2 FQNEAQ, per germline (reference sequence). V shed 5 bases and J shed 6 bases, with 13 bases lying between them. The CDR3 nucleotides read TGTGCCAGCAGCCCCCTACCCGTCCCCGGGGAGCTGTTTTTT. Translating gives CASSPLPVPGELFF.

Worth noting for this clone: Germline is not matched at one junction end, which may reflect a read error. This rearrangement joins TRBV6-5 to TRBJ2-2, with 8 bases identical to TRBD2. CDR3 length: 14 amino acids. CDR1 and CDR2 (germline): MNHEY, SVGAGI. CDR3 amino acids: CASRTSANPGELFF. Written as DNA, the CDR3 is TGTGCCAGCAGGACTAGCGCGAACCCCGGGGAGCTGTTTTTT.

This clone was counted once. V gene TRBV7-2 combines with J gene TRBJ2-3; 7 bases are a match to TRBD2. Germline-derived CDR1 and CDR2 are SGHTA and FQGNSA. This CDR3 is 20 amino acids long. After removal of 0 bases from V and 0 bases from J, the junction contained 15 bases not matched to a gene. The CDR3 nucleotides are TGTGCCAGCAGCTTAGCTCCTCTCTCCGTACGGGGAGGGAGCACAGATACGCAGTATTTT. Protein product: CASSLAPLSVRGGSTDTQYF.

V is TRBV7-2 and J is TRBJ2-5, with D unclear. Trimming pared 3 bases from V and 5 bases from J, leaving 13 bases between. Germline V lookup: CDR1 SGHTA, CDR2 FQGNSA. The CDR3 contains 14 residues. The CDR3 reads CASSFQAGRETQYF. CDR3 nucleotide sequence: TGTGCCAGCAGCTTTCAGGCCGGACGGGAGACCCAGTACTTC.

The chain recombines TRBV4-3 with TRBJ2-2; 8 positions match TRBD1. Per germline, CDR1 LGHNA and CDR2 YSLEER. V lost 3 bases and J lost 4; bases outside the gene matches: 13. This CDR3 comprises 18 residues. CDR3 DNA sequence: TGCGCCAGCAGCCATGCGGCAGGGGGCATGGCGAGCACCGGGGAGCTGTTTTTT. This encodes CASSHAAGGMASTGELFF.

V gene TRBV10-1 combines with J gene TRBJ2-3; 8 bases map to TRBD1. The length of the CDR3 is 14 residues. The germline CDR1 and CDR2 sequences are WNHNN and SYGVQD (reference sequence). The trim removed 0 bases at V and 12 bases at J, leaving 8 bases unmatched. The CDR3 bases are TGCGCCAGCAGTGAGTCGGGCGTGACAGGGGTTCAGTATTTT. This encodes CASSESGVTGVQYF.

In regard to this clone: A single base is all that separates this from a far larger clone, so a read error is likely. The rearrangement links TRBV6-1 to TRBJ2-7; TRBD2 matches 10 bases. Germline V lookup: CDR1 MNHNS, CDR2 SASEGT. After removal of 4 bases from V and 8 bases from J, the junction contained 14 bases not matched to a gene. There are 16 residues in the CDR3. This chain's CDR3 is CASSGVKASGSVKQYF. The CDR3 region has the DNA TGTGCCAGCAGTGGTGTAAAGGCTAGCGGGAGTGTTAAGCAGTACTTC.

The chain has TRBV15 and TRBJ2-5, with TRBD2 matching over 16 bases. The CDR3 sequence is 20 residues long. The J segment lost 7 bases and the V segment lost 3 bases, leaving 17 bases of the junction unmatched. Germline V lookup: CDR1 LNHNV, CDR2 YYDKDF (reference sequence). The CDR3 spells CATSSPGLAGGPSSLVTQYF. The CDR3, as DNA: TGTGCCACCAGCAGCCCGGGACTAGCGGGAGGGCCATCTTCTCTGGTGACCCAGTACTTC.

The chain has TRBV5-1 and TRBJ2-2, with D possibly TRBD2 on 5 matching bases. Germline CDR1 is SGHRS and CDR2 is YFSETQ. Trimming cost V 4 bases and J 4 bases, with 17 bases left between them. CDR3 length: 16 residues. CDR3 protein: CASSPDYRGGTGELFF. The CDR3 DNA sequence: TGCGCCAGCAGCCCCGACTATAGAGGAGGCACCGGGGAGCTGTTTTTT.